These T cell receptor beta chains were read from a single sample in a study of T cell responses to AZD1222 COVID-19 vaccine. TCRdb keeps only in-frame clones here, not all; method: immunoSEQ multiplex PCR. The data hold roughly 120,000 clones, with about 92% observed a single time. Sequenced here: peripheral blood, sampled on day 0 of AZD1222 vaccination. The receptors were sampled from an adult in good health. The CDR3 runs from the conserved cysteine through the conserved F or W. D genes are given only for firm matches. Clone size appears in some rows only: once, few, many, or a class for an expanded clone.

J: TRBJ2-4
V: TRBV24-1
size: once
D: TRBD1
CDR3: CATSDVKGALNIQYF
DNA: TGTGCCACCAGTGATGTGAAGGGGGCGTTGAACATTCAGTACTTC

J: TRBJ2-2
V: TRBV6-5
size: -
D: -
CDR3: CASIKNTGELFF
DNA: TGTGCCAGCATCAAAAACACCGGGGAGCTGTTTTTT

J: TRBJ2-1
V: TRBV18
size: -
D: -
CDR3: CASSRQTYNEQFF
DNA: TGTGCCAGCTCACGGCAGACCTACAATGAGCAGTTCTTC

J: TRBJ2-1
V: TRBV19
size: -
D: -
CDR3: CATTLTGTEGNEQFF
DNA: TGTGCCACCACTTTGACTGGGACTGAGGGGAATGAGCAGTTCTTC

J: TRBJ2-3
V: TRBV7-2
size: -
D: TRBD2
CDR3: CASSLGGRARDTQYF
DNA: TGTGCCAGCAGCTTAGGCGGGAGGGCCCGGGATACGCAGTATTTT

J: TRBJ2-1
V: TRBV5-4
size: -
D: TRBD2
CDR3: CASRGRNRLADYNEQFF
DNA: TGTGCCAGCAGGGGGAGGAACCGACTAGCGGACTACAATGAGCAGTTCTTC

J: TRBJ2-1
V: TRBV7-9
size: -
D: TRBD2
CDR3: CASRSTSGSLGNEQFF
DNA: TGTGCCAGCAGATCAACTAGCGGGAGCCTCGGGAATGAGCAGTTCTTC

J: TRBJ2-1
V: TRBV15
size: -
D: -
CDR3: CATSRDPNEQFF
DNA: TGTGCCACCAGCAGAGATCCGAATGAGCAGTTCTTC

J: TRBJ1-1
V: TRBV30
size: -
D: -
CDR3: CAWSPGGRLNTEAFF
DNA: TGTGCCTGGAGTCCGGGGGGCCGATTGAACACTGAAGCTTTCTTT

J: TRBJ2-3
V: TRBV6-5
size: -
D: -
CDR3: CASSYGNTADTQYF
DNA: TGTGCCAGCAGTTACGGAAATACGGCAGATACGCAGTATTTT

J: TRBJ2-5
V: TRBV9
size: -
D: TRBD2
CDR3: CASSRRLAVKETQYF
DNA: TGTGCCAGCAGCCGGAGACTAGCGGTAAAAGAGACCCAGTACTTC

J: TRBJ1-5
V: TRBV19
size: -
D: -
CDR3: CASSIRAGLKPQHF
DNA: TGTGCCAGTAGTATTAGGGCCGGCTTGAAGCCCCAGCATTTT

J: TRBJ1-3
V: TRBV4-1
size: -
D: -
CDR3: CASSQVAFSGNTIYF
DNA: TGCGCCAGCAGCCAAGTGGCTTTTTCAGGAAACACCATATATTTT

J: TRBJ2-1
V: TRBV3-1/TRBV3-2
size: -
D: TRBD2
CDR3: CASSRLAGVNEQFF
DNA: TGTGCCAGCAGCCGACTAGCGGGAGTCAATGAGCAGTTCTTC

J: TRBJ2-7
V: TRBV15
size: -
D: -
CDR3: CATSIPQGTEQYF
DNA: TGTGCCACCAGCATTCCCCAGGGGACCGAGCAGTACTTC

J: TRBJ2-7
V: TRBV10-3
size: once
D: TRBD2
CDR3: CAISAGLAGSGGEQYF
DNA: TGTGCCATCAGTGCTGGGTTAGCGGGATCGGGGGGCGAGCAGTACTTC

J: TRBJ1-5
V: TRBV25-1
size: -
D: TRBD1
CDR3: CASSPSDRGSNQPQHF
DNA: TGTGCCAGCAGTCCAAGTGACAGGGGTAGCAATCAGCCCCAGCATTTT

J: TRBJ2-7
V: TRBV5-4
size: -
D: TRBD2
CDR3: CASSNRERGRSYEQYF
DNA: TGTGCCAGCAGCAACCGGGAGCGGGGGAGGTCCTACGAGCAGTACTTC

J: TRBJ1-4
V: TRBV4-1
size: -
D: TRBD1
CDR3: CASSRDRLNEKLFF
DNA: TGCGCCAGCAGCCGGGACAGACTGAATGAAAAACTGTTTTTT

J: TRBJ1-2
V: TRBV18
size: -
D: -
CDR3: CASSPLSGSAANYGYTF
DNA: TGTGCCAGCTCACCATTGTCGGGATCTGCCGCAAACTATGGCTACACCTTC

J: TRBJ2-1
V: TRBV7-3
size: -
D: TRBD2
CDR3: CASSPHMGLADYNEQFF
DNA: TGTGCCAGCAGCCCACATATGGGACTAGCGGACTACAATGAGCAGTTCTTC

J: TRBJ1-2
V: TRBV3-1/TRBV3-2
size: -
D: TRBD1
CDR3: CASMLGTGRSYGYTF
DNA: TGTGCCAGCATGTTAGGGACAGGAAGGAGCTATGGCTACACCTTC

J: TRBJ2-7
V: TRBV18
size: -
D: TRBD2
CDR3: CASSPSFPKGAGAYEQYF
DNA: TGTGCCAGCTCACCAAGCTTCCCTAAGGGAGCGGGGGCCTACGAGCAGTACTTC

J: TRBJ1-2
V: TRBV28
size: -
D: TRBD1
CDR3: CASSQQGAEYGYTF
DNA: TGTGCCAGCAGCCAACAGGGGGCGGAGTATGGCTACACCTTC

J: TRBJ1-1
V: TRBV11-2
size: -
D: -
CDR3: CASSLDLWTEAFF
DNA: TGTGCCAGCAGCTTAGATCTATGGACTGAAGCTTTCTTT

J: TRBJ1-4
V: TRBV28
size: -
D: TRBD1
CDR3: CASTGYRGEKLFF
DNA: TGTGCCAGCACCGGGTACAGGGGTGAAAAACTGTTTTTT

J: TRBJ1-5
V: TRBV7-5
size: -
D: -
CDR3: CARSLVGTPGQPSNQPQHF
DNA: TGTGCCAGAAGCTTAGTTGGAACCCCGGGACAGCCGAGCAATCAGCCCCAGCATTTT

J: TRBJ2-1
V: TRBV7-9
size: once
D: -
CDR3: CASSSRLGGDNEQFF
DNA: TGTGCCAGCAGCTCGCGACTAGGGGGTGACAATGAGCAGTTCTTC

J: TRBJ2-1
V: TRBV5-1
size: -
D: -
CDR3: CASSFTGLRDYNEQFF
DNA: TGCGCCAGCAGCTTTACAGGGCTCAGGGACTACAATGAGCAGTTCTTC

J: TRBJ1-1
V: TRBV29-1
size: -
D: TRBD1
CDR3: CSARTGANTEAFF
DNA: TGCAGCGCAAGGACAGGGGCGAACACTGAAGCTTTCTTT

J: TRBJ2-3
V: TRBV9
size: -
D: TRBD2
CDR3: CASSKRVGLAGVGDTQYF
DNA: TGTGCCAGCAGCAAAAGAGTGGGACTAGCGGGAGTGGGAGATACGCAGTATTTT

J: TRBJ2-7
V: TRBV27
size: -
D: -
CDR3: CASSFAGGPYEQYF
DNA: TGTGCCAGCAGTTTTGCCGGGGGCCCCTACGAGCAGTACTTC

J: TRBJ1-2
V: TRBV18
size: -
D: -
CDR3: CASSLGLLSNYGYTF
DNA: TGTGCCAGCTCACTGGGACTTCTTTCCAACTATGGCTACACCTTC